This T cell receptor beta chain is drawn from a study of T-cell reconstitution after alpha-beta-depleted transplantation in children. Findings and limits, study-wide: For some patients, TCRbeta diversity was high at day 60 because of recipient T cells and thymic progenitors that survived. The authors attributed T-cell counts and diversity one year after transplant mostly to newly produced T cells. Several hundred expanded graft clones reportedly gave rise to the alpha-beta T cells present about two months after transplant.

This CDR3 comprises 18 residues. Deletions cut 4 bases from V and 1 base from J, with 26 bases between. Per the germline V gene, CDR1 is SQVTM and CDR2 is ANQGSEA. Preparation of the TCRbeta library involved a method that used unique molecular identifiers. TCRdb re-derived calls from the PCR reads in MiXCR, one entry per CDR3 protein. Seen here are 90,000 to 120,000 distinct CDR3 sequences, approximately 6.9% observed once, and the top ten hold approximately 25%. This clonotype has ten or more counts. The antigen remains unidentified. The sequencing here drew on PBMCs, mostly from graft donor cells, taken 360 days after TCRalphabeta/CD19-depleted stem cell transplant. This TCR derives from a male patient between 2 and 15 years old who had a stem cell transplant for acute lymphoblastic leukemia, so the T cells may come from the graft donor. The rearrangement uses TRBV29-1 and TRBJ2-7; D perhaps matches TRBD1 (6 bases). CDR3: CSVVPHLSYRDTSYEQYF. DNA of the CDR3: TGCAGCGTTGTGCCCCACTTATCTTATAGGGACACGTCCTACGAGCAGTACTTC.